This TCR beta chain derives from a study of sequential checkpoint blockade in melanoma (dated by TCRdb to about 2019). Describing the broader study: Patients were assigned by 1:1 randomization to either first-line nivolumab followed by ipilimumab (arm A) or ipilimumab followed by nivolumab (arm B). Maintenance nivolumab came after both trial sequences. What the work shows at the level of the full study, not this receptor alone: The model for predicting response that combines TCR metrics with mutation burden needs to be validated in larger, independent patient cohorts.

Remarks on this clone: There is no known antigen for this receptor. No much larger clonotype is one base removed from it; base qualities were not supplied.

Inclusive of the bounding cysteine and phenylalanine, the CDR3 is 15 residues long. Just the 45-base CDR3 DNA is kept, in frame starting at base 1. V is clipped by 1 base and J by 3 bases, and the sequence between their germline boundaries is 13 bases long. Looking up the germline V gene (reference sequence) yields CDR1 LNHDA and CDR2 SQIVND. Reading the label with the study, this specimen's treatment or condition is: randomized to nivolumab then ipilimumab (arm A) or the reverse (arm B). Prior DNA-damaging chemotherapy had not been received by any trial patient. Thawed PBMCs were sorted on a FACS Aria II flow cytometer to isolate live CD3+CD8+ cells negative for CD19 and CD56. The samples were obtained from melanoma patients enrolled in CheckMate 064, an open-label, randomized phase II trial testing sequential checkpoint blockade. Peripheral blood mononuclear cells were collected by leukapheresis, purified using Ficoll-Paque, and frozen in human serum containing approximately 9.8% DMSO. Purity of sorted blood CD3+CD8+ cells was verified at >98% immediately after sorting, followed by DNA extraction.

TCRbeta CDR3 regions were immunosequenced from genomic DNA with the immunoSEQ Assay. Before high-throughput sequencing, genomic DNA was amplified using bias-controlled multiplex PCR. Turning to the authors' computational methods: To quantify the absolute abundance of each unique TCRbeta CDR3 region, the sequences were collapsed and filtered. Clonality, defined as 1 minus Pielou's evenness, was calculated using only productive rearrangements. Clones with significantly greater frequencies in on-treatment versus baseline samples were identified using a previously published method. Sourced from immuneACCESS, this table was stored by TCRdb with only in-frame sequences that have V and J called. A share of the clones is absent; for the studies checked, an unresolved V gene accounts for under half, and the remainder has no known explanation. V and J calls plus clone size are reproduced from that table; the DNA served to infer D and trimming. The sample table holds 16,000 or so clones, of which about 92% were seen once. About 23% of the sample is in the top ten clones.

The TCR was taken from a human donor with melanoma. The chain uses TRBV19 and TRBJ2-7, with a tentative D gene TRBD1 over 6 matching bases. The sample here was CD8+ T cells sorted from blood (inferred from file names), taken from a patient given nivolumab and ipilimumab in sequence. The CDR3 here reads CASSIAAGASYEQYF. The nucleotide sequence reads TGTGCCAGTAGTATAGCAGCAGGGGCAAGCTACGAGCAGTACTTC.